The clone carrying this T cell receptor (beta chain) was observed a few times. At one end the junction does not follow the germline gene, possibly because of a read error. The CDR3 length is 11 residues. One entry per CDR3 protein, called by TCRdb with MiXCR from the RT-PCR reads. The sample has hundreds of thousands of distinct CDR3 sequences, approximately 15% seen once; the top ten hold 3.6%. Input material: memory CD4+ T cells from blood. This TCR was sampled from a female donor in good health, serving as a healthy control. V gene TRBV12-3 or TRBV12-4 combines with J gene TRBJ2-7; 10 bases fit TRBD2. CDR3 amino acids: CASSLGTSENF. CDR3 in DNA: TGTGCCAGCAGTCTGGGGACTAGCGAGAACTTC.